The 12 T cell receptor beta chains listed next were all sequenced from one sample in a study of post-analysis software for immune sequencing data. Study conclusions and caveats: When patients were compared with controls, a handful of TRBV segments were more frequent, TRBV5-6, TRBV5-1 and TRBV20-1 among them.

Built from TCR beta cDNA, the libraries had unique molecular identifiers in them. In TCRdb, the PCR reads were re-called with MiXCR into one record per CDR3 protein. The data show 650,000 to 900,000 distinct CDR3 sequences, roughly 50% seen once. Their specific antigens are unknown. The sequenced material came from blood. Receptor source: a girl aged 10-17 years with multiple sclerosis.

V usage is TRBV4-1 and J usage is TRBJ2-7; TRBD1 might be the D (6 bases). The V end lost 0 bases, the J end lost 0 bases, and 15 bases lay between the germline ends. The CDR3 is made up of 17 amino acids. Germline values: CDR1 MGHRA, CDR2 YSYEKL. CDR3 in DNA: TGCGCCAGCAGCCAAGATCATATAGAGACAGGCTCCTACGAGCAGTACTTC. This encodes CASSQDHIETGSYEQYF.

This clonotype was detected a few times. The chain carries TRBV4-3 and TRBJ2-5, with a possible D match to TRBD1 (6 bases). CDR1 and CDR2 from the germline V gene are LGHNA and YSLEER. CDR3 length: 15 amino acids. Trimming cost V 1 base and J 5 bases, with 14 bases left between them. As DNA, the CDR3 is TGCGCCAGCAGCCAAGCGGTGGGGGCTTCGGAGACCCAGTACTTC. As protein: CASSQAVGASETQYF.

CDR3 loop: CASSPRLAGVSYNEQFF. The CDR3 nucleotides are TGTGCCAGCAGCCCTCGACTAGCGGGTGTCTCCTACAATGAGCAGTTCTTC. This chain connects TRBV7-9 to TRBJ2-1, with 10 bases that match TRBD2. Germline loops: CDR1 SEHNR, CDR2 FQNEAQ (reference sequence). The length of the CDR3 is 17 residues. J was trimmed by 0 bases and V by 5 bases; bases with no gene match: 7. The entire variable domain, with the rest obtained from reference TRBV7-9 and TRBJ2-1, is as follows: DTGVSQNPRHKITKRGQNVTFRCDPISEHNRLYWYRQTLGQGPEFLTYFQNEAQLEKSRLLSDRFSAERPKGSFSTLEIQRTEQGDSAMYLCASSPRLAGVSYNEQFFGPGTRLTVL.

This clonotype occurred a few times. The rearrangement joins TRBV29-1 to TRBJ2-4; D assignment may be TRBD1 or TRBD2 (5 bases each). Trimming shortened V by 4 bases and J by 4 bases, and 23 bases separated the two germline ends. The length of the CDR3 is 17 residues. Per the germline V gene, CDR1 is SQVTM and CDR2 is ANQGSEA. The CDR3 DNA reads as TGCAGCGTTGCCCGTGATACGGGACGGTTCTCAAAAAACATTCAGTACTTC. Protein sequence: CSVARDTGRFSKNIQYF.

V and J are TRBV10-3 and TRBJ2-5, with unresolved D. CDR3 length: 15 amino acids. Germline V CDR1 and CDR2: ENHRY, SYGVKD. V was cut by 0 bases and J by 3 bases, with 11 bases left in between. The CDR3 DNA reads as TGTGCCATCAGTGAGTCCCCGGGTTCTGAAGAGACCCAGTACTTC. Amino acid sequence: CAISESPGSEETQYF.

The chain combines TRBV11-3 with TRBJ2-1; 7 bases match TRBD2. V lost 5 bases and J lost 9; bases outside the gene matches: 10. The CDR3 is 14 amino acids. From germline, CDR1 is SGHNT and CDR2 YENEEA. The CDR3 protein is CASSSGGVRSEQFF. DNA for the CDR3: TGTGCCAGCAGCAGTGGGGGGGTAAGATCTGAGCAGTTCTTC.

This clonotype was found a few times. CDR3: CASSSTSGHGDEQFF. DNA for the CDR3: TGTGCCAGCAGCTCTACTAGCGGTCATGGGGATGAGCAGTTCTTC. V usage is TRBV13 and J usage is TRBJ2-1, with 8 bases fitting TRBD2. This CDR3 is 15 amino acids long. Per germline, CDR1 PRHDT and CDR2 FYEKMQ (reference sequence). Trimming cost V 4 bases and J 8 bases; bases outside gene matches: 10.

J is TRBJ2-7 and V is TRBV20-1; 8 nucleotides align to TRBD2. The better agreement between TRBJ2-5 and the DNA end casts doubt on the J call. CDR3 length equals 14 residues. Germline loops: CDR1 DFQATT, CDR2 SNEGSKA (reference sequence). For the CDR3, the DNA is TGCAGTGCTAGTCCAGCGGGAGTCGAGGAGACCCAGTACTTC. Translating it yields CSASPAGVEETQYF.

In its sample, this clonotype was seen many times. V is TRBV6-6 and J is TRBJ2-6; D remains unclear. Germline lookup yields CDR1 MNHNY and CDR2 SVGAGI (reference sequence). The CDR3 has 14 amino acids. V lost 2 bases, J lost 0 bases, and 2 bases lay in between. The CDR3 sequence: CASSYDSGANVLTF. CDR3 DNA sequence: TGTGCCAGCAGTTACGACTCTGGGGCCAACGTCCTGACTTTC.

V usage is TRBV6-1 and J usage is TRBJ2-7, with TRBD1 identical over 10 bases. The CDR3 extends over 14 amino acids. Germline loops: CDR1 MNHNS, CDR2 SASEGT. With 1 base clipped from V and 3 bases from J, the junction kept 0 bases outside the gene matches. CDR3 DNA: TGTGCCAGCAGTGAAGGGACAGGGGGCTACGAGCAGTACTTC. It specifies CASSEGTGGYEQYF.

This sequence joins TRBV6-6 and TRBJ2-4; TRBD2 might be the D (6 bases). The J call may not be correct, given that the DNA end is closer to TRBJ2-7. Per the germline V gene, CDR1 is MNHNY and CDR2 is SVGAGI (reference sequence). The CDR3 covers 15 residues. CDR3 sequence reads: CASSPHGRERYEQYF. The CDR3 DNA reads as TGTGCCAGCAGTCCTCATGGGCGGGAACGTTACGAGCAGTACTTC.

This clonotype showed up just a few times. This rearrangement joins TRBV30 to TRBJ1-2, with 7 bases lining up with TRBD1. With 4 bases clipped from V and 2 bases from J, the junction kept 1 base outside the gene matches. This CDR3 spans 12 amino acids. Germline V gene data show CDR1 as GTSNPN and CDR2 as SVGIG (reference sequence). Here the CDR3 DNA reads TGTGCCTGGACGACAGGGAACTATGGCTACACCTTC. Encoded protein: CAWTTGNYGYTF. Full variable domain (outside the CDR3, taken from reference TRBV30 and TRBJ1-2): SQTIHQWPATLVQPVGSPLSLECTVEGTSNPNLYWYRQAAGRGLQLLFYSVGIGQISSEVPQNLSASRPQDRQFILSSKKLLLSDSGFYLCAWTTGNYGYTFGSGTRLTVV.